This entry lists 5 T cell receptor beta chains sequenced from one sample in a study of CD8+CD57+ T cells in acquired aplastic anemia. Genomic DNA, serving as template, underwent TCR beta VDJ and CDR3 profiling. TCRdb itself ran the reads through MiXCR, one entry per CDR3 protein. The data hold 35,000 to 45,000 distinct CDR3 sequences, with roughly three quarters observed a single time. Material for sequencing was sorted CD4+, CD8+, or CD8+CD57+ T cells (not recorded which) from PBMCs. These receptors originate from a human donor in good health, serving as a control.

The V call is TRBV7-3, the J call TRBJ2-7; 11 bases line up with TRBD2. The CDR3 is 15 amino acids. Germline-derived CDR1 and CDR2 are SGHTA and FQGTGA. J lost 1 base, V lost 6 bases, and 5 bases had no gene match. CDR3 DNA sequence: TGTGCCAGCAGAACGACTAGCGGGGATTCCTACGAGCAGTACTTC. It encodes CASRTTSGDSYEQYF.

Concerning this clonotype: One end of the junction fails to match germline, which may point to a read error. The rearrangement uses TRBV24-1 and TRBJ1-2; D is perhaps TRBD1 (5 bases). CDR1 and CDR2 (germline): KGHDR, SFDVKD. The CDR3 contains 13 residues. CDR3 sequence (DNA): TGTGCCACCAGTGATAGGCGGGATTGGACACCCGCCTTC. Residues: CATSDRRDWTPAF.

V gene TRBV6-1 combines with J gene TRBJ1-4; maybe TRBD1 (6 bases). Germline CDR1 is MNHNS and CDR2 is SASEGT. Trimming removed 1 base at V and 8 bases at J, with 17 bases between. The CDR3 has 16 residues. The CDR3 protein is CASSEEVGRGWEKLFF. The CDR3 coding sequence is TGTGCCAGCAGTGAAGAGGTTGGCAGGGGATGGGAAAAACTGTTTTTT.

J is TRBJ1-4 and V is TRBV20-1; D call uncertain. V was shortened by 5 bases and J by 5 bases, with 12 bases between the two germline ends. The CDR3 runs to 13 residues. Germline CDR1 reads DFQATT; CDR2 reads SNEGSKA (reference sequence). CDR3 protein: CSAPRRENEKLFF. The CDR3 nucleotides are TGCAGTGCTCCCAGGAGGGAGAATGAAAAACTGTTTTTT.

This clonotype was counted ten times or more. V usage is TRBV11-2 and J usage is TRBJ2-1, with D perhaps matching TRBD2 (7 bases). V shed 6 bases and J shed 2 bases, with 11 bases lying between them. The CDR3 is made up of 14 amino acids. Germline V CDR1 and CDR2: SGHAT, FQNNGV. CDR3 in amino acids: CASRQGGAYNEQFF. Written as DNA, the CDR3 is TGTGCCAGCAGGCAAGGGGGGGCCTACAATGAGCAGTTCTTC.